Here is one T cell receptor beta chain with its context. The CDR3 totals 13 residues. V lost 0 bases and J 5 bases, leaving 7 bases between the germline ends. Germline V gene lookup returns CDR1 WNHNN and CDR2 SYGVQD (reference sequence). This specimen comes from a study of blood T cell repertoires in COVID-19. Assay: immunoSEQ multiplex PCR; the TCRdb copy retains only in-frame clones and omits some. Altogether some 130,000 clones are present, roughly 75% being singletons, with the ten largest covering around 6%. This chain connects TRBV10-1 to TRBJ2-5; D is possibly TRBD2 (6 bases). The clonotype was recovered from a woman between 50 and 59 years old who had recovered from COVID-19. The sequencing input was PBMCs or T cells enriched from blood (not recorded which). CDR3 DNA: TGCGCCAGCAGTGAGTCGGGGAGGGAGACCCAGTACTTC. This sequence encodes CASSESGRETQYF.